This TCR beta chain was captured by sequencing in a study of Ad26.COV2.S vaccination and SARS-CoV-2 variants. Turning to the study itself: Trial arm assignment for the donor was COV1001 Ad26.COV2.S. Once, or twice with 56 days between doses, Ad26.COV2.S was given intramuscularly.

The CDR3 runs to 13 residues. Germline V gives CDR1 SGHNT, CDR2 YENEEA. After removal of 8 bases from V and 0 bases from J, the junction contained 4 bases not matched to a gene. Specified treatment: roughly 20 received Ad26.COV2.S at low or high dose, single or two shots; about 5 received placebo; per-sample allocation not given. Collection of samples fell on day 63 after the first vaccine or placebo injection. Boston supplied an adult donor aged 18-55 years. On this clone itself: Its cognate antigen is unknown. Distinct nucleotide sequences in the sample also encode this CDR3.

Study outcomes and limitations: Those who received the vaccine showed greater spike-specific TCR breadth than those given placebo.

Using immunoSEQ multiplex PCR, the repertoire was profiled, and TCRdb retains in-frame clones only, with some absent. Of about 680,000 clones listed, around 89% are singletons. The sequence derives from a person aged 18-65 years who received the Ad26.COV2.S COVID-19 vaccine or a placebo. The starting material was peripheral blood, obtained in a trial of Ad26.COV2.S vaccine versus placebo. This chain joins TRBV11-3 and TRBJ2-7; 7 bases match TRBD1. Written as DNA, the CDR3 is TGTGCCAGCCCGAGGGACAGCTCCTACGAGCAGTACTTC. Translated, it gives CASPRDSSYEQYF.